These T cell receptor beta chains were read from a single sample in a study of molecular identifiers for immune sequencing clone quantification. TCRdb re-analysed the PCR reads in MiXCR, keeping a single row per CDR3 protein. Found here are about 510,000 distinct CDR3 sequences, 25% of them singletons; the top ten hold about 0.75%. Sequenced input: naive CD8+ T cells from blood, with Jurkat cell RNA spiked in. Every receptor here comes from a human donor in good health. Some libraries in this study had Jurkat cell RNA spiked in. Both conserved end residues are part of each CDR3. D genes are given only for firm matches. Only some rows state a clone size, as once, few, many or a class for expanded clones.

j_call | d_call | clone_size | v_call | cdr3_nt | cdr3_aa
TRBJ1-1 | TRBD1 | - | TRBV25-1 | TGTGCCAGCAGTGGACAGGGGGCTTGGACTGAAGCTTTCTTT | CASSGQGAWTEAFF
TRBJ2-7 | - | few | TRBV9 | TGTGCCAGCAGCGTAGAGCAGAGCCACTACGAGCAGTACTTC | CASSVEQSHYEQYF
TRBJ2-7 | TRBD1 | - | TRBV27 | TGTGCCAACAGTTACCCGGGACAGGGGTTCTACGAGCAGTACTTC | CANSYPGQGFYEQYF
TRBJ2-5 | - | few | TRBV27 | TGTGCCAGCAGCCCCTACCTGGAGGAAGAGACCCAGTACTTC | CASSPYLEEETQYF
TRBJ1-1 | - | many | TRBV27 | TGTGCCAGCAGTTTACTCTCGGACACCAGAAGAGAGAATGAAGCTTTCTTT | CASSLLSDTRRENEAFF
TRBJ2-7 | TRBD1 | many | TRBV5-1 | TGCGCCAGCAGCTTGGACCCGGGACAGCCCTACGAGCAGTACTTC | CASSLDPGQPYEQYF
TRBJ2-7 | TRBD1 | few | TRBV29-1 | TGCAGCGTTGAAGTTTTCACAGGGGGCGTTTACGAGCAGTACTTC | CSVEVFTGGVYEQYF
TRBJ1-2 | - | - | TRBV12-3/TRBV12-4 | TGTGCCAGCATGATGGGCCTACAGTATGGCTACACCTTC | CASMMGLQYGYTF
TRBJ2-5 | TRBD1 | - | TRBV14 | TGTGCCAACAGCCAAGACAGGGCAGAGACCCAGTACTTC | CANSQDRAETQYF
TRBJ2-7 | - | - | TRBV21-1 | TGTGCCAGCAGCACGGATAATCCAGGACTAGCGGGAGGAACCGAGCAGTACTTC | CASSTDNPGLAGGTEQYF
TRBJ2-6 | - | - | TRBV6-5 | TGTGCCAGCAGTTACTCGACAGTTAGCCGTTTTCCTGGGGCCAACGTCCTGACTTTC | CASSYSTVSRFPGANVLTF
TRBJ2-1 | - | few | TRBV12-3/TRBV12-4 | TGTGCCAGCAGCGGCTCCCCAGGAGCCAATGAGCAGTTCTTC | CASSGSPGANEQFF
TRBJ2-5 | TRBD2 | few | TRBV20-1 | TGCAGTGGCAGAGCGTCGTGGACTAGTCAAGAGACCCAGTACTTC | CSGRASWTSQETQYF
TRBJ2-7 | - | - | TRBV4-1 | TGCGCCCGCAGCCAAGATGAGAGGGAGCAGTACTTC | CARSQDEREQYF
TRBJ1-5 | - | many | TRBV2 | TGTGCCAGCAGTCCCCGGGGAGGTTTCAATCAGCCCCAGCATTTT | CASSPRGGFNQPQHF
TRBJ1-5 | - | - | TRBV20-1 | TGCAGTGCTACAGAGGGTAGGGGAAGTCAGCCCCAGCATTTT | CSATEGRGSQPQHF
TRBJ1-2 | TRBD1 | - | TRBV10-3 | TGTGCCACAGGGACAGGGAGTGGCTACACCTTC | CATGTGSGYTF
TRBJ2-1 | - | - | TRBV7-3 | TGTGCCAGCAGCTTACCGTCAGGGGGGGGTAATGAGCAGTTCTTC | CASSLPSGGGNEQFF
TRBJ1-5 | - | - | TRBV4-3 | TGCGCCAGCAGCCAAGACCGGGTCTTGGGGCAGCCCCAGCATTTT | CASSQDRVLGQPQHF
TRBJ1-4 | - | few | TRBV30 | TGTGCCTGGGGAAGGACAGCAATAAATGAAAAACTGTTTTTT | CAWGRTAINEKLFF
TRBJ1-4 | - | - | TRBV4-1 | TGCGCCAGCAGCTCTTCGGGGGTGGGTAATGAAAAACTGTTTTTT | CASSSSGVGNEKLFF
TRBJ2-2 | - | few | TRBV6-2/TRBV6-3 | TGTGCCAGCAGTTCCCCGATGGAGGGGATGACCGGGGAGCTGTTTTTT | CASSSPMEGMTGELFF
TRBJ2-2 | - | many | TRBV5-6 | TGTGCCAGCAGCAGCTTGGAGGAGCTGTTTTTT | CASSSLEELFF
TRBJ1-1 | - | few | TRBV30 | TGTGCCTGGAGCCCGAACTCTGAAGCTTTCTTT | CAWSPNSEAFF
TRBJ2-2 | - | many | TRBV27 | TGTGCCAGCAGTTCGATCGGGGAGCTGTTTTTT | CASSSIGELFF
TRBJ1-2 | - | - | TRBV4-3 | TGCGCCAGCAGCCAAGACCGGACAGCTGATAACTATGGCTACACCTTC | CASSQDRTADNYGYTF
TRBJ2-4 | - | - | TRBV7-9 | TGTGCCAGCAGCTTAAGTCTGAAAAACATTCAGTACTTC | CASSLSLKNIQYF
TRBJ2-6 | - | many | TRBV7-9 | TGTGCCAGCAGCTATTATGTAGGAGGGGCCAACGTCCTGACTTTC | CASSYYVGGANVLTF
TRBJ2-7 | TRBD1 | - | TRBV6-2/TRBV6-3 | TGTGCCAGCAGTTACTCCCGGACAGGGAGCTCCTACGAGCAGTACTTC | CASSYSRTGSSYEQYF
TRBJ1-2 | - | - | TRBV5-4 | TGTGCCAGCAGCACGGGCGTCGGGCTCTATGGCTACACCTTC | CASSTGVGLYGYTF
TRBJ1-5 | TRBD1 | - | TRBV30 | TGTGCCTGGAGTGAAGGGACAGGGGGCAGACAGCCCCAGCATTTT | CAWSEGTGGRQPQHF
TRBJ2-7 | - | many | TRBV30 | TGTGCCTGGAGTGTAGGGCCCTTTTACGAGCAGTACTTC | CAWSVGPFYEQYF
TRBJ2-3 | - | many | TRBV28 | TGTGCCAGCAGTTCTCTAGCCGGGGCGACCGATACGCAGTATTTT | CASSSLAGATDTQYF
TRBJ2-1 | - | few | TRBV27 | TGTGCCAGCAGCAAATCAGACAGCTACAATGAGCAGTTCTTC | CASSKSDSYNEQFF
TRBJ2-3 | - | once | TRBV6-2/TRBV6-3 | TGTGCCAGCGGTTCTGTCGGGGGTAGCACAGATACGCAGTATTTT | CASGSVGGSTDTQYF
TRBJ1-3 | - | - | TRBV6-5 | TGTGCCAGCGGCATACCTCCCCAGGGGACGACTGGAAACACCATATATTTT | CASGIPPQGTTGNTIYF
TRBJ2-7 | - | many | TRBV5-5 | TGTGCCAGCAGCTGGGGAGGAGAGCAGTACTTC | CASSWGGEQYF
TRBJ2-3 | - | few | TRBV6-6 | TGTGCCAGCAGTTGCTATCACCAGAACGAGGGCCAAAGCACAGATACGCAGTATTTT | CASSCYHQNEGQSTDTQYF
TRBJ1-2 | - | few | TRBV7-9 | TGTGCCAGCAGCTTAGTTTTGGTTTGGTATGGCTACACCTTC | CASSLVLVWYGYTF
TRBJ2-3 | - | many | TRBV6-2/TRBV6-3 | TGTGCCAGCAGCCAGGGGAGAGGTACGCAGTATTTT | CASSQGRGTQYF
TRBJ1-5 | TRBD1 | - | TRBV28 | TGTGCCAGCAGGAGACAGGGGGAGTCCAATCAGCCCCAGCATTTT | CASRRQGESNQPQHF
TRBJ2-3 | - | few | TRBV4-3 | TGCGCCAGCAGCCAAGTTTCAGTTCCCTTGGGGTCGGGGGATACGCAGTATTTT | CASSQVSVPLGSGDTQYF
TRBJ1-5 | - | - | TRBV12-3/TRBV12-4 | TGTGCCAGCCAAAGGCCCATGGGAGGCAATCAGCCCCAGCATTTT | CASQRPMGGNQPQHF
TRBJ2-7 | - | - | TRBV20-1 | TGCAGTGCCGTGGGCACGGTTTTGGCCTACGAGCAGTACTTC | CSAVGTVLAYEQYF
TRBJ2-5 | TRBD2 | few | TRBV27 | TGTGCCAGCAGCAGACTAGCGGTGGGAGAGACCCAGTACTTC | CASSRLAVGETQYF
TRBJ2-7 | - | many | TRBV5-1 | TGCGCCAGCAGCTTGGTTTCGGGGGCGGACTACGAGCAGTACTTC | CASSLVSGADYEQYF
TRBJ2-3 | TRBD1 | few | TRBV15 | TGTGCCACCTCTCAGGGATCACAGGGGTCAGATACGCAGTATTTT | CATSQGSQGSDTQYF
TRBJ2-5 | TRBD1 | few | TRBV14 | TGTGCCAGCAGCCCAATGTTTCGGAAGGGGGCGGCGGAGACCCAGTACTTC | CASSPMFRKGAAETQYF
TRBJ2-5 | TRBD1 | - | TRBV3-1 | TGTGCCAGCAGCCAAGGGGGGACAGGGGTACAAGAGACCCAGTACTTC | CASSQGGTGVQETQYF
TRBJ2-7 | - | many | TRBV5-5 | TGTGCCAGCAGCCCGGGACAGACGGGGGGGTATGAGCAGTACTTC | CASSPGQTGGYEQYF
TRBJ2-7 | - | few | TRBV7-9 | TGTGCCAGCAGCGGGGTAGGGAGGTACGAGCAGTACTTC | CASSGVGRYEQYF
TRBJ2-5 | - | many | TRBV7-6 | TGTGCCAGCAGTTCTGACGCCGGAGAGACCCAGTACTTC | CASSSDAGETQYF
TRBJ1-5 | - | few | TRBV6-6 | TGTGCCAGCAGTTACGGGGGCATGACAAATCAGCCCCAGCATTTT | CASSYGGMTNQPQHF
TRBJ2-3 | - | many | TRBV29-1 | TGCAGCGTTGATTTTGAGGGCCTAGATACGCAGTATTTT | CSVDFEGLDTQYF
TRBJ2-2 | - | few | TRBV3-2 | TGTGCCAGCAGCCAACCCTACCCCCCGGGACAGAGCGGGGAGCTGTTTTTT | CASSQPYPPGQSGELFF
TRBJ1-4 | - | many | TRBV4-2 | TGTGCCAGCAGTGAACGGAGGGGTAATGAAAAACTGTTTTTT | CASSERRGNEKLFF
TRBJ1-4 | - | few | TRBV5-1 | TGCGCCAGCAGACGCGAAGAAGGTTATAATGAAAAACTGTTTTTT | CASRREEGYNEKLFF
TRBJ2-1 | - | few | TRBV7-9 | TGTGCCAGCAGCTTATATCCAGCGCCTCGATACAATGAGCAGTTCTTC | CASSLYPAPRYNEQFF
TRBJ1-5 | TRBD1 | few | TRBV7-2 | TGTGCCAGCAGCTTCGGGACAGGGGCTTTCAATCAGCCCCAGCATTTT | CASSFGTGAFNQPQHF